The TCR beta chain under discussion was sequenced for a study of regulatory T cells in long-lasting Graves disease. This clonotype was seen repeatedly, ten times or more. Its antigen is currently unknown. Study-wide points: New patients shared fewer public clonotypes (about 1,000) than persistent patients did (about 3,000).

The authors built TCR beta libraries using iRepertoire HTBI primers and Arm-PCR of CDR3 regions. As originally analysed: From all samples, identification returned 14 TRBJ and approximately 67 TRBV segments. TCRdb reanalysed the multiplex PCR reads using MiXCR and keeps one entry per CDR3 protein. The V and J calls here are based on TCRdb, not the publication. The sample lists 420,000 or so distinct CDR3 sequences; about a quarter were seen once. Specified time point: persistent/refractory GD, antithyroid drugs over 5 years with positive TRAb. The TCR library used RNA extracted from PBMCs. The sample in question was peripheral blood mononuclear cells (PBMCs), obtained when the disease was refractory, from a patient treated with antithyroid drugs. This receptor was identified in a female donor with Graves disease.

The CDR3 sequence: CAWSRTPGGDEKLFF. In DNA, the CDR3 is TGTGCCTGGAGTCGCACCCCAGGGGGCGATGAAAAACTGTTTTTT. V usage is TRBV30 and J usage is TRBJ1-4; 8 bases are shared with TRBD1. V lost 2 bases and J lost 6; bases outside the gene matches: 8. The CDR3 has 15 residues. CDR1 and CDR2 from the germline V gene are GTSNPN and SVGIG (reference sequence).